This T cell receptor (beta chain) appears in the sequencing data of a study of blood T cell repertoires in COVID-19. Germline V gives CDR1 SGHNT, CDR2 YYREEE (reference sequence). This CDR3 is 19 amino acids long. V lost 5 bases to trimming and J lost 5 bases, with 28 bases between them. Assay: immunoSEQ multiplex PCR; the TCRdb copy retains only in-frame clones and omits some. The sample records approximately 190,000 clones, around 83% being singletons. The sequenced sample consisted of PBMCs or T cells enriched from blood (not recorded which). The V call is TRBV5-4, the J call TRBJ1-4; D gene ambiguous. The sequence came from a woman aged 25 to 39 who had been exposed to COVID-19. The CDR3 is CASRIYARGGSLGNEKLFF. CDR3 nucleotide sequence: TGTGCCAGCAGGATCTATGCACGGGGTGGGTCTTTGGGAAATGAAAAACTGTTTTTT.